These 11 T cell receptor beta chains originate from one sample sequenced in a study of T cell responses to AZD1222 COVID-19 vaccine (dated by TCRdb to about 2021). Libraries were made using the immunoSEQ multiplex PCR assay. TCRdb holds this immuneACCESS table with in-frame rearrangements only. Some clones are missing; in checked studies, unresolved V genes explain under half, and the rest has no known cause. The table for this sample lists 110,000 to 150,000 clones; 80% to 90% of them were counted only once. Of the sample, 7.5% to 8.5% falls within the top ten clones. What the time point label conveys for this sample: baseline before first vaccination. The sample consisted of peripheral blood, taken on day 0 of AZD1222 vaccination. The origin of the receptors is an adult in good health.

V usage is TRBV27 and J usage is TRBJ1-3, with a possible D match to TRBD1 (5 bases). The CDR3 has 14 amino acids. Deletions cut 6 bases from V and 3 bases from J, with 12 bases between. Per the germline V gene, CDR1 is MNHEY and CDR2 is SMNVEV (reference sequence). This chain's CDR3 is CASSRDGSGNTIYF. The CDR3 region has the DNA TGTGCCAGCAGCAGGGACGGAAGTGGAAACACCATATATTTT.

The V gene is TRBV11-2, the J gene TRBJ1-1, with a tentative D call TRBD1 (6 bases). Per germline, CDR1 SGHAT and CDR2 FQNNGV. The germline V and J ends were trimmed by 1 base and 8 bases, with 14 bases remaining between them. The CDR3 length is 14 residues. This CDR3 reads CASSLGGPSREAFF. Written as DNA, the CDR3 is TGTGCCAGCAGCTTAGGGGGGCCCAGCCGAGAAGCTTTCTTT.

The gene calls are TRBV6-5 and TRBJ1-5, with D uncertain. This CDR3 is 13 amino acids long. The V end lost 9 bases, the J end lost 2 bases, and 11 bases lay between the germline ends. Germline V gene data show CDR1 as MNHEY and CDR2 as SVGAGI. CDR3 DNA: TGTGCCAGGGGCGACAAGGGCAATCAGCCCCAGCATTTT. Residues: CARGDKGNQPQHF.

This sequence joins TRBV24-1 and TRBJ1-2, with D tentatively TRBD1 (5 bases). The CDR3 loop spans 15 amino acids. Germline values: CDR1 KGHDR, CDR2 SFDVKD. The V end was cut by 4 bases, the J end by 8 bases, with 19 bases between. The CDR3 is CATSDTRDFGRGYTF. The CDR3, as DNA: TGTGCCACCAGTGACACCCGGGACTTTGGCAGGGGCTACACCTTC.

The V gene is TRBV15, the J gene TRBJ1-2; D is possibly TRBD1 (6 bases). The V and J ends lost 1 base and 10 bases respectively, with 19 bases between them. Germline V gene data show CDR1 as LNHNV and CDR2 as YYDKDF (reference sequence). The CDR3 runs 15 residues. In nucleotides, the CDR3 is TGTGCCACCAGCAGAGTGGCTGCGGGATGGACAGACTACACCTTC. As protein: CATSRVAAGWTDYTF.

This sequence joins TRBV29-1 and TRBJ2-5, with TRBD1 identical over 9 bases. The CDR3 totals 16 residues. V was pared by 7 bases and J by 5 bases, with 17 bases of the junction left unmatched. The germline CDR1 and CDR2 sequences are SQVTM and ANQGSEA. CDR3 protein: CSAPGQGIGGTETQYF. CDR3 sequence (DNA): TGCAGCGCCCCGGGACAGGGAATTGGAGGGACGGAGACCCAGTACTTC.

The rearrangement links TRBV25-1 to TRBJ1-6, with D maybe TRBD1 (5 bases). The V gene lost 5 bases and the J gene lost 7 bases, with 15 bases spanning the gap. In germline, CDR1 is MGHDK, CDR2 SYGVNS. The CDR3 runs to 15 residues. The chain's CDR3 is CASSRDELPNSPLHF. The CDR3 region has the DNA TGTGCCAGCAGTCGGGACGAACTTCCGAATTCACCCCTCCACTTT.

The CDR3 nucleotides are TGTGCCAGCAGCAGCGACAATAGCAATCAGCCCCAGCATTTT. Translated: CASSSDNSNQPQHF. The chain carries TRBV2 and TRBJ1-5, with unresolved D. Per germline, CDR1 SNHLY and CDR2 FYNNEI. CDR3 size: 14 residues. The V and J ends lost 6 bases and 0 bases respectively, with 9 bases between them.

The chain employs TRBV5-1 and TRBJ1-2; 7 nucleotides align to TRBD1. V lost 1 base to trimming and J lost 4 bases; unmatched junction nucleotides: 4. Germline CDR1 reads SGHRS; CDR2 reads YFSETQ. The CDR3 spans 14 residues. CDR3 nucleotide sequence: TGCGCCAGCAGCTTGATGACAGGGACCTATGGCTACACCTTC. Its translation is CASSLMTGTYGYTF.

The chain has TRBV5-6 and TRBJ1-5; no clear D gene. Between the trimmed V and J ends, which lost 0 bases and 5 bases, there was a span of 12 bases. The CDR3 is 15 residues long. CDR1 SGHDT and CDR2 YYEEEE come from the germline V gene. CDR3 in amino acids: CASSLAGLGDQPQHF. CDR3 coding DNA: TGTGCCAGCAGCTTGGCCGGTCTTGGGGATCAGCCCCAGCATTTT.

In its sample, this clone was seen once. The chain has TRBV6-6 and TRBJ2-7; 10 nucleotides line up with TRBD2. Trimming at V came to 2 bases and at J to 6 bases, leaving 7 bases not matched to a gene. The length of the CDR3 is 15 residues. In germline, CDR1 is MNHNY, CDR2 SVGAGI (reference sequence). The CDR3 loop is CASSYPGTSVGEQYF. The CDR3, as DNA: TGTGCCAGCAGTTACCCCGGGACTAGCGTCGGCGAGCAGTACTTC.